The 30 T cell receptor beta chains reported below all come from one sample, sequenced in a study of cytomegalovirus exposure and HLA in healthy donors (dated by TCRdb to about 2017). Libraries were built with the immunoSEQ multiplex PCR assay. For the multiplex PCR, a mixture combining 60 forward primers for TCR Vbeta segments and 13 reverse primers for TCR Jbeta segments was used. TCRdb holds this immuneACCESS table with in-frame rearrangements only. Some clones are missing; in checked studies, unresolved V genes explain under half, and the rest has no known cause. The sample includes 100,000 or so clones, with about 70% observed a single time. 3.2% of the sample rests with the top ten. Sequencing was done on a sample of PBMCs. The origin of the receptors is a man younger than 45 in good health and CMV-seronegative.

The V and J genes are TRBV5-1 and TRBJ1-2, with 9 bases matching TRBD1. The CDR3 extends over 14 amino acids. The germline gives CDR1 SGHRS, CDR2 YFSETQ. V lost 4 bases, J lost 8 bases, and 9 bases stayed unmatched. The CDR3: CASSIPRTGDGYTF. CDR3 in DNA: TGCGCCAGCAGCATCCCGAGGACAGGGGACGGCTACACCTTC.

This clone has a handful of counts. The chain recombines TRBV19 with TRBJ1-2, with D perhaps matching TRBD1 (6 bases). Trimming left V 2 bases short and J 4 bases short, with 17 bases between. The V gene's germline CDR1 is LNHDA and CDR2 SQIVND (reference sequence). The CDR3 sequence is 16 residues long. CDR3 amino acids: CASSIQDSARGYGYTF. The CDR3 DNA follows: TGTGCCAGTAGTATACAGGACAGTGCCAGGGGCTATGGCTACACCTTC.

This clone was picked up one time. This chain joins TRBV19 and TRBJ2-7, with 7 positions matching TRBD1. J gave up 1 base and V 5 bases, and 5 bases lay outside the gene matches. The CDR3 runs to 14 residues. Germline-derived CDR1 and CDR2 are LNHDA and SQIVND (reference sequence). The CDR3 region has the DNA TGTGCCAGTAGTCGACAGGGTATGTCCTACGAGCAGTACTTC. Its translation: CASSRQGMSYEQYF.

This chain links TRBV30 with TRBJ1-1, with a weak D call TRBD1 (6 bases). V was shortened by 0 bases and J by 0 bases, with 20 bases between the two germline ends. The CDR3 is 18 residues long. Germline CDR1 reads GTSNPN; CDR2 reads SVGIG (reference sequence). This chain's CDR3 is CAWSVDPRTQGMNTEAFF. The DNA for the CDR3 is TGTGCCTGGAGTGTGGACCCCCGAACGCAGGGGATGAACACTGAAGCTTTCTTT.

The chain carries TRBV30 and TRBJ1-5, with a possible D match to TRBD1 (5 bases). Trimming took 1 base from V and 5 from J, leaving 9 bases between them. The germline CDR1 and CDR2 sequences are GTSNPN and SVGIG (reference sequence). The CDR3 extends over 13 amino acids. CDR3 protein: CAWSGGAHQPQHF. The DNA for the CDR3 is TGTGCCTGGAGTGGTGGGGCACATCAGCCCCAGCATTTT. The entire variable domain, with the rest obtained from reference TRBV30 and TRBJ1-5, is as follows: SQTIHQWPATLVQPVGSPLSLECTVEGTSNPNLYWYRQAAGRGLQLLFYSVGIGQISSEVPQNLSASRPQDRQFILSSKKLLLSDSGFYLCAWSGGAHQPQHFGDGTRLSIL.

The sample holds a few counts of this clone. The V and J genes are TRBV11-1 and TRBJ2-7, with TRBD2 matching over 10 bases. The CDR3 runs 17 residues. V lost 6 bases and J lost 3; bases outside the gene matches: 14. Per germline, CDR1 SGHAT and CDR2 FQDESV (reference sequence). This CDR3 reads CASRGGGGLAHSYEQYF. CDR3 nucleotides: TGTGCCAGCAGGGGGGGAGGGGGACTAGCGCATAGCTACGAGCAGTACTTC.

This clone was picked up a small number of times. The rearrangement uses TRBV27 and TRBJ2-1; maybe TRBD2 (6 bases). The CDR3 has 15 amino acids. Trimming shortened V by 5 bases and J by 2 bases, and 13 bases separated the two germline ends. Germline V gene lookup returns CDR1 MNHEY and CDR2 SMNVEV (reference sequence). CDR3 DNA sequence: TGTGCCAGCAGTGTCCGGGGCGGGACCTACAATGAGCAGTTCTTC. It translates to CASSVRGGTYNEQFF.

V gene TRBV6-6 combines with J gene TRBJ2-5, with TRBD2 identical over 7 bases. The germline V gene has CDR1 MNHNY and CDR2 SVGAGI (reference sequence). The CDR3 consists of 13 residues. J lost 2 bases, V lost 5 bases, and 2 bases had no gene match. DNA of the CDR3: TGTGCCAGCAGTGCTAGCGGACAAGAGACCCAGTACTTC. It codes for CASSASGQETQYF.

This clone was detected only a few times. The chain joins TRBV5-4 to TRBJ2-1, with 9 positions matching TRBD2. The V segment lost 0 bases and the J segment 12 bases; nucleotides outside the gene matches: 10. Germline V lookup: CDR1 SGHNT, CDR2 YYREEE (reference sequence). The CDR3 runs to 15 residues. The CDR3 DNA is TGTGCCAGCAGCTTGGAAAGTGGCCTAGCGGGAATGCAGTTCTTC. This gives the protein CASSLESGLAGMQFF. Filled out from reference TRBV5-4 and TRBJ2-1, the complete variable domain reads ETGVTQSPTHLIKTRGQQVTLRCSSQSGHNTVSWYQQALGQGPQFIFQYYREEENGRGNFPPRFSGLQFPNYSSELNVNALELDDSALYLCASSLESGLAGMQFFGPGTRLTVL.

This clone has only a few counts. This chain joins TRBV27 and TRBJ1-4; 8 bases agree with TRBD1. CDR1 is MNHEY and CDR2 is SMNVEV in the germline V gene (reference sequence). The CDR3 loop spans 17 amino acids. V dropped 5 bases and J dropped 5; count of bases not matched to a gene: 13. Written as DNA, the CDR3 is TGTGCCAGCAGTAGCCTGGGCAGGGGGCAAACGAATGAAAAACTGTTTTTT. It specifies CASSSLGRGQTNEKLFF. The full variable domain, in which reference TRBV27 and TRBJ1-4 provide the parts outside the CDR3, is EAQVTQNPRYLITVTGKKLTVTCSQNMNHEYMSWYRQDPGLGLRQIYYSMNVEVTDKGDVPEGYKVSRKEKRNFPLILESPSPNQTSLYFCASSSLGRGQTNEKLFFGSGTQLSVL.

CDR3 sequence: CASRQGPGANVLTF. The CDR3 nucleotides read TGTGCCAGCAGACAGGGCCCTGGGGCCAACGTCCTGACTTTC. The chain uses TRBV28 and TRBJ2-6; maybe TRBD1 (6 bases). Germline CDR1 is MDHEN and CDR2 is SYDVKM. The CDR3 consists of 14 residues. The germline V and J ends were trimmed by 6 bases and 2 bases, with 8 bases remaining between them.

The V call is TRBV25-1, the J call TRBJ2-2, with D hard to call. The CDR3 has 14 amino acids. With 1 base removed from V and 3 bases from J, the gap between germline ends came to 6 bases. The germline gives CDR1 MGHDK, CDR2 SYGVNS. The CDR3 region is CASSESRYTGELFF. CDR3 sequence (DNA): TGTGCCAGCAGTGAATCGAGGTACACCGGGGAGCTGTTTTTT.

The V and J genes are TRBV7-8 and TRBJ2-7, with TRBD2 matching 12 bases. V trimming: 1 base; J trimming: 7 bases; junction bases outside the gene matches: 8. The CDR3 length is 16 residues. Looked up from germline, CDR1 is SGHVS and CDR2 is FQNEAQ. The CDR3 DNA reads as TGTGCCAGCAGCTTAGGGACTAGCGGGACCACCGGAGAGCAGTACTTC. Its protein is CASSLGTSGTTGEQYF.

The genes are TRBV7-2 and TRBJ2-2; D possibly corresponds to TRBD2 (5 bases). The germline V gene encodes CDR1 SGHTA and CDR2 FQGNSA. CDR3 size: 14 residues. Between the trimmed V and J ends, which lost 5 bases and 6 bases, there was a span of 13 bases. The CDR3 DNA sequence: TGTGCCAGCAGCCTGAGGGTGGGGTCCGGGGAGCTGTTTTTT. This codes for CASSLRVGSGELFF. Drawing the rest from reference TRBV7-2 and TRBJ2-2, the complete variable domain is GAGVSQSPSNKVTEKGKDVELRCDPISGHTALYWYRQSLGQGLEFLIYFQGNSAPDKSGLPSDRFSAERTGGSVSTLTIQRTQQEDSAVYLCASSLRVGSGELFFGEGSRLTVL.

V is TRBV13 and J is TRBJ2-7, with 7 bases lining up with TRBD1. Germline V lookup: CDR1 PRHDT, CDR2 FYEKMQ (reference sequence). After removal of 3 bases from V and 3 bases from J, the junction contained 5 bases not matched to a gene. CDR3 length equals 14 residues. The CDR3 here is CASSFNRGNYEQYF. The CDR3 region has the DNA TGTGCCAGCAGCTTCAACAGGGGAAACTACGAGCAGTACTTC.

This clone showed up just a few times. The chain recombines TRBV27 with TRBJ2-1, with D possibly matching TRBD2 (5 bases). Trimming cost V 5 bases and J 0 bases, with 8 bases left between them. The CDR3 has 14 residues. The V gene's germline CDR1 is MNHEY and CDR2 SMNVEV (reference sequence). Written as DNA, the CDR3 is TGTGCCAGCAGTCCTACTAGCTCCTACAATGAGCAGTTCTTC. Its translation is CASSPTSSYNEQFF.

V and J are TRBV7-2 and TRBJ1-5, with D maybe TRBD1 (5 bases). Trimming took off 1 base at V and 2 bases at J, with 12 bases between the two ends. The CDR3 covers 16 residues. Germline lookup yields CDR1 SGHTA and CDR2 FQGNSA. The CDR3 bases are TGTGCCAGCAGCTTAGATTTTGGGGCGCGCAATCAGCCCCAGCATTTT. Protein sequence: CASSLDFGARNQPQHF.

The chain links TRBV15 to TRBJ2-1, with TRBD2 identical over 13 bases. CDR3 size: 18 residues. The germline V gene encodes CDR1 LNHNV and CDR2 YYDKDF (reference sequence). After removal of 3 bases from V and 7 bases from J, the junction contained 12 bases not matched to a gene. In nucleotides, the CDR3 is TGTGCCACCAGCAGGACTAGCGGGAGGACCACGGGTCGGAATGAGCAGTTCTTC. As protein: CATSRTSGRTTGRNEQFF.

This chain's CDR3 is CASEIFYNEQFF. The CDR3 region has the DNA TGTGCCAGCGAGATTTTCTACAATGAGCAGTTCTTC. V is TRBV5-5 and J is TRBJ2-1; D is unresolved. Deletions cut 7 bases from V and 3 bases from J, with 8 bases between. This CDR3 contains 12 residues. Per germline, CDR1 SGHKS and CDR2 YYEKEE (reference sequence).

This clone has a single count. The chain recombines TRBV6-6 with TRBJ1-2, with D possibly matching TRBD1 (5 bases). V gave up 5 bases and J gave up 7 bases, with 17 bases separating them. The CDR3 extends over 14 amino acids. In germline, CDR1 is MNHNY, CDR2 SVGAGI (reference sequence). CDR3 bases: TGTGCCAGCAGTGGGGCCGGTCCGGCAGGTGGCTACACCTTC. Translating gives CASSGAGPAGGYTF.

The gene calls are TRBV6-4 and TRBJ2-1; D may be TRBD1 (6 bases). V lost 4 bases and J lost 7, with 17 bases in between. CDR1 is MRHNA and CDR2 is SNTAGT in the germline V gene. This CDR3 contains 15 residues. The CDR3 nucleotides are TGTGCCAGCAGTGCGCGGGCAGTGGGACAAAATGAGCAGTTCTTC. This codes for CASSARAVGQNEQFF.

The CDR3 DNA sequence: TGTGCCTGGAGCCGTAGGGTAGCGGGAGGCAATGAGCAGTTCTTC. Translated, it gives CAWSRRVAGGNEQFF. The genes are TRBV30 and TRBJ2-1; the match to TRBD2 covers 10 bases. Germline loops: CDR1 GTSNPN, CDR2 SVGIG (reference sequence). The CDR3 contains 15 residues. With V trimmed by 3 bases and J by 6 bases, 8 bases remained unmatched.

CDR3 in amino acids: CASSYKTSKQHF. Written as DNA, the CDR3 is TGTGCCAGCAGTTACAAGACATCAAAGCAGCATTTT. The rearrangement links TRBV28 to TRBJ1-5; D call uncertain. The V gene's germline CDR1 is MDHEN and CDR2 SYDVKM. V was cut by 4 bases and J by 13 bases, with 14 bases left in between. The CDR3 totals 12 residues.

V is TRBV5-6 and J is TRBJ2-5; TRBD1 is a possible D gene (5 bases). Germline assignment: CDR1 SGHDT and CDR2 YYEEEE. V was clipped by 1 base and J by 5 bases, with 15 bases between them. The CDR3 spans 15 residues. This CDR3 is CASSLKSRQWETQYF. The CDR3 DNA sequence: TGTGCCAGCAGCTTGAAGTCAAGACAGTGGGAGACCCAGTACTTC.

This chain joins TRBV19 and TRBJ2-4, with TRBD2 matching 11 bases. CDR3 length: 20 residues. CDR1 is LNHDA and CDR2 is SQIVND in the germline V gene (reference sequence). V lost 3 bases and J lost 0; bases outside the gene matches: 13. The CDR3 DNA reads TGTGCCAGTAGTATTTTCCCCCTAGCGGGAGGCCACCAAGCCAAAAACATTCAGTACTTC. Residues: CASSIFPLAGGHQAKNIQYF. The variable domain in full, with the rest retrieved from reference TRBV19 and TRBJ2-4, is DGGITQSPKYLFRKEGQNVTLSCEQNLNHDAMYWYRQDPGQGLRLIYYSQIVNDFQKGDIAEGYSVSREKKESFPLTVTSAQKNPTAFYLCASSIFPLAGGHQAKNIQYFGAGTRLSVL.

This sequence joins TRBV18 and TRBJ1-2; no firm D call. This CDR3 is 13 amino acids long. The germline gives CDR1 KGHSH, CDR2 LQKENI. V was trimmed by 6 bases and J by 4 bases, leaving 12 bases between them. In DNA form, the CDR3 reads TGTGCCAGCTCGGAGGGTTCGGGCTATGGCTACACCTTC. This sequence encodes CASSEGSGYGYTF.

The genes are TRBV6-1 and TRBJ2-5; 11 positions agree with TRBD1. V lost 4 bases, J lost 4 bases, and 5 bases stayed unmatched. The CDR3 loop spans 15 amino acids. The germline V gene encodes CDR1 MNHNS and CDR2 SASEGT. The CDR3 protein is CASSAPGQGGETQYF. In DNA, the CDR3 is TGTGCCAGCAGTGCCCCGGGACAGGGGGGAGAGACCCAGTACTTC.

The gene calls are TRBV15 and TRBJ2-3; 14 nucleotides agree with TRBD2. CDR3 length equals 15 residues. The germline V gene has CDR1 LNHNV and CDR2 YYDKDF (reference sequence). The ends lost 5 bases at V and 6 bases at J; junction bases unmatched: 4. The CDR3 nucleotides read TGTGCCACCAGCGGGGGACTAGCGGGAGCCGATACGCAGTATTTT. Its translation: CATSGGLAGADTQYF.

The chain carries TRBV6-5 and TRBJ1-1, with 10 bases fitting TRBD1. Germline trimming cut 6 bases from V and 5 bases from J; bases unmatched to any gene: 6. Germline CDR1 and CDR2: MNHEY and SVGAGI. This CDR3 is 14 amino acids long. CDR3 DNA: TGTGCCAGCAGAAAGGACAGGGGGGTGACTGAAGCTTTCTTT. This gives the protein CASRKDRGVTEAFF.

The CDR3, as DNA: TGTGCCAGCAGCTCCCCACACACGGGGATGGATGGCTACACCTTC. Its protein product is CASSSPHTGMDGYTF. The chain is built from TRBV11-2 and TRBJ1-2, with unresolved D. The CDR3 is 15 residues long. Trimming stripped 4 bases from V and 6 bases from J, with 18 bases between. Germline V gives CDR1 SGHAT, CDR2 FQNNGV. Using reference TRBV11-2 and TRBJ1-2 for the parts outside the CDR3, the full variable domain is EAGVAQSPRYKIIEKRQSVAFWCNPISGHATLYWYQQILGQGPKLLIQFQNNGVVDDSQLPKDRFSAERLKGVDSTLKIQPAKLEDSAVYLCASSSPHTGMDGYTFGSGTRLTVV.